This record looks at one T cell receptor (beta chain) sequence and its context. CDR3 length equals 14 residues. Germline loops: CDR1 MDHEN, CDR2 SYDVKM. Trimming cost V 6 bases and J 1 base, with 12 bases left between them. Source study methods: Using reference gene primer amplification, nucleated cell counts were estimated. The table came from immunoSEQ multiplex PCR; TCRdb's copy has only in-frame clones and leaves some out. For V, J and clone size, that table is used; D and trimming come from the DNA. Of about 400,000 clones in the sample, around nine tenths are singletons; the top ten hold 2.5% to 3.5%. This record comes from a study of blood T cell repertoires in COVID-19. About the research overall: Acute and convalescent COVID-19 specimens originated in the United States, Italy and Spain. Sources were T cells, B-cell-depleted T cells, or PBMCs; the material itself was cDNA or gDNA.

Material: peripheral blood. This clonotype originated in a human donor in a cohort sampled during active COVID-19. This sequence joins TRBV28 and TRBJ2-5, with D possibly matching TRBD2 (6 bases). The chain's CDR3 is CASSPSGGQETQYF. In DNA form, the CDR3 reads TGTGCCAGCAGCCCCTCCGGGGGCCAAGAGACCCAGTACTTC.